This T cell receptor beta chain was captured by sequencing in a study of patients and donors after allogeneic stem cell transplantation. Between the trimmed V and J ends, which lost 0 bases and 6 bases, there was a span of 8 bases. CDR1 LGHNA and CDR2 YSLEER come from the germline V gene. CDR3 length: 13 amino acids. TCRdb re-analysed the RT-PCR reads in MiXCR, keeping a single row per CDR3 protein. The sample holds roughly 960,000 distinct CDR3 sequences, about 20% seen once. V gene TRBV4-3 combines with J gene TRBJ1-1; no clear D. The sample taken for sequencing was blood, either unsorted or a sorted T cell fraction (not recorded which). The receptor's source is a human donor who was either an allogeneic HSCT recipient or a stem cell or donor lymphocyte infusion donor (not recorded which). It is not recorded whose cells these are; they may come from a transplant donor. CDR3 sequence: CASSQEGRAEAFF. In nucleotides, the CDR3 is TGCGCCAGCAGCCAAGAAGGAAGGGCTGAAGCTTTCTTT.